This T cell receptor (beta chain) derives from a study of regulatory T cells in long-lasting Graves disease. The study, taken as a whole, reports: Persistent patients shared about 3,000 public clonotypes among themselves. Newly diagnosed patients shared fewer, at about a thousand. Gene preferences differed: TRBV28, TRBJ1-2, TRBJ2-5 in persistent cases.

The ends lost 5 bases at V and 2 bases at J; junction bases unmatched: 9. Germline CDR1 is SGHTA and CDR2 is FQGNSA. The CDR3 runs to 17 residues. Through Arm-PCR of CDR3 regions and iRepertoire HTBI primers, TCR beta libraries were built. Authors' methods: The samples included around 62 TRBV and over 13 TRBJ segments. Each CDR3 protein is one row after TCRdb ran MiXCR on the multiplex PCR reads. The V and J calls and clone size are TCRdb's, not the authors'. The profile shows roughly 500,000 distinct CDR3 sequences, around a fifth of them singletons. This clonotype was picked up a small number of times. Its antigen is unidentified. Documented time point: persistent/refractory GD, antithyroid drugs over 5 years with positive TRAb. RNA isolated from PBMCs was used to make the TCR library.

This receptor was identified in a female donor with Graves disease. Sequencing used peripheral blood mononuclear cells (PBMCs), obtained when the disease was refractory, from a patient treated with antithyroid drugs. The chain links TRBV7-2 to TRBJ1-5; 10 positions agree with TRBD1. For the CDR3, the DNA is TGTGCCAGCAGCCAAGGACAGGGGGTAGAAGGCAATCAGCCCCAGCATTTT. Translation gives CASSQGQGVEGNQPQHF. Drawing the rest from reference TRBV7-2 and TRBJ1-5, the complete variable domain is GAGVSQSPSNKVTEKGKDVELRCDPISGHTALYWYRQSLGQGLEFLIYFQGNSAPDKSGLPSDRFSAERTGGSVSTLTIQRTQQEDSAVYLCASSQGQGVEGNQPQHFGDGTRLSIL.